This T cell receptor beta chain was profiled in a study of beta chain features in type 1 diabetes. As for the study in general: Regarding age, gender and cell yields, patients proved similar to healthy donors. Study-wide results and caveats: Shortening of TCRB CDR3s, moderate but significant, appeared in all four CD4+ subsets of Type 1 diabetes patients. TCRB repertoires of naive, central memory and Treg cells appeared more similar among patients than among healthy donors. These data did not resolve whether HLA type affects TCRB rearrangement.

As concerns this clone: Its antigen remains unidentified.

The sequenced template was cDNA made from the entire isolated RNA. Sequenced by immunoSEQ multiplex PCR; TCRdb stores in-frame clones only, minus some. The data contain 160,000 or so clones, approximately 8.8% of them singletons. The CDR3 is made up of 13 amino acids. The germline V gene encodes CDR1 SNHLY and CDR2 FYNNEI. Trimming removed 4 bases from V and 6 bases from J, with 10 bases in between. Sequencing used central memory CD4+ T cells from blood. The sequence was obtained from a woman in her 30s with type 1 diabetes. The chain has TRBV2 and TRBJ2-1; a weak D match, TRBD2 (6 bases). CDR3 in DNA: TGTGCCAGCAGTGGAGTGGGGGGCAATGAGCAGTTCTTC. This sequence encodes CASSGVGGNEQFF.